The clone carrying this T cell receptor (beta chain) has just a few counts. The sample originates from a study of Graves' ophthalmopathy and Graves' hyperthyroidism. RNA transcripts yielded amplified TCR beta CDR3 regions. Second-round multiplex PCR came after first-round RT-PCR with HTBI primers. TCRdb reanalysed the multiplex PCR reads using MiXCR and keeps one entry per CDR3 protein. The data hold roughly 1.1 million distinct CDR3 sequences, with roughly two fifths observed a single time. V lost 4 bases and J lost 4, with 14 bases in between. Germline assignment: CDR1 SGHRS and CDR2 YFSETQ. The CDR3 is 14 amino acids.

The rearrangement links TRBV5-1 to TRBJ2-5; possibly TRBD1 or TRBD2 for D (7 bases each). The clonotype was recovered from an adult man with Graves' hyperthyroidism. The sequenced material came from peripheral blood or thyroid tissue (not recorded which). The CDR3 is CASSLDREGETQYF. Here the CDR3 DNA reads TGCGCCAGCAGCCTCGACAGGGAGGGAGAGACCCAGTACTTC.